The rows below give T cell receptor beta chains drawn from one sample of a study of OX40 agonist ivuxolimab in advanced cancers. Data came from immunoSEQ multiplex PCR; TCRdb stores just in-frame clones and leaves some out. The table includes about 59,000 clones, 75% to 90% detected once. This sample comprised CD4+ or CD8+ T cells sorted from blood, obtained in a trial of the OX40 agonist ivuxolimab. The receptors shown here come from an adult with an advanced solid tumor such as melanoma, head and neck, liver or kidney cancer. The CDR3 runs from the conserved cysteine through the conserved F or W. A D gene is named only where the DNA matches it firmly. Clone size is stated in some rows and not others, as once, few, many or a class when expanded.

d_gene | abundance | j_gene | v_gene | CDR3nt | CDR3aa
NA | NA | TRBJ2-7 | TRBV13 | TGTGCCAGCACCACGGTTGGGGCCCGGCTCGAGCAGTACTTT | CASTTVGARLEQYF
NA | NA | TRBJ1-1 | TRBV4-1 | TGCGCCAGCAGCCAAGTAAGGATTCGGGGGAAGACTTCCCCGTTTGTGAACACTGAAGCTTTCTTT | CASSQVRIRGKTSPFVNTEAFF
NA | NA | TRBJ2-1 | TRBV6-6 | TGTGCCAGCAGTTACTCGCAGTGGGATGAGCAGTTCTTC | CASSYSQWDEQFF
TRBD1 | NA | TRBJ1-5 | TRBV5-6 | TGTGCCAGCAGCTTGGGACAGGGGAGCCAGCCCCAGCATTTT | CASSLGQGSQPQHF
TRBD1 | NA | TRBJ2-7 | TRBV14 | TGTGCCAGCAGCCAAGCGGCCTGGACAGGGGGCTACGAGCAGTACTTC | CASSQAAWTGGYEQYF
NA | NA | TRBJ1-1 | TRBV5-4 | TGTGCCAGCAGCACCAGGCTCTCCCGGGACGCTGAAGCTTTCTTT | CASSTRLSRDAEAFF
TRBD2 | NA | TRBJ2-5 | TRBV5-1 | TGCGCCAGCAGCTTGAAACTAGCGGGGGAGACCCAGTACTTC | CASSLKLAGETQYF
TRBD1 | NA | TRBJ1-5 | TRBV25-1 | TGTGCCAGGGAGGGGACAGGGGTTAGCAATCAGCCCCAGCATTTT | CAREGTGVSNQPQHF
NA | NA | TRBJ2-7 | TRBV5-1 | TGCGCCAGCAGCTTGGAGAGGGGATTAAAGTACTTC | CASSLERGLKYF
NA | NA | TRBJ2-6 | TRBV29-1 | TGCAGCGCCGTGGGGTCCCATAGCTCTGGGGCCAACGTCCTGACTTTC | CSAVGSHSSGANVLTF
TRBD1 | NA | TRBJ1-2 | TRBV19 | TGTGCCAGTAGTTCCCCGGGACAGGGGATCTATGGCTACACCTTC | CASSSPGQGIYGYTF
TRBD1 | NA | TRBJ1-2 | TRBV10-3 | TGTGCCATCAGTGAGTCCATAGGACAGGGGGGCTATGGCTACACCTTC | CAISESIGQGGYGYTF
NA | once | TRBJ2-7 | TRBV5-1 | TGCGCCAGCAGCTTAGCCGGGCTTGCCTACGAGCAGTACTTC | CASSLAGLAYEQYF
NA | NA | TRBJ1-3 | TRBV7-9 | TGTGCCAGCAGCTTAATGGCAGGGGGAAACACCATATATTTT | CASSLMAGGNTIYF
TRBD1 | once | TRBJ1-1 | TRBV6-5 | TGTGCCAGCAGTCCGCGGACAGGAGGGGATATGGCTTTCTTT | CASSPRTGGDMAFF
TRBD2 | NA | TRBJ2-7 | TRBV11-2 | TGTGCCAGCAGCTCCGGGGGGTTGGCTAGCGTCGTTGGCGAGCAGTACTTC | CASSSGGLASVVGEQYF
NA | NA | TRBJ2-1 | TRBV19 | TGTGCCAGTATAGGTACAGGGAGGAATGAGCAGTTCTTC | CASIGTGRNEQFF
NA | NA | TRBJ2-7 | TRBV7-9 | TGTGCCAGCAGCTTAGGGTGGGGACCCTACGAGCAGTACTTC | CASSLGWGPYEQYF
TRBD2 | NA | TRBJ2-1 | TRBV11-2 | TGTGCCAGCAGCGCGGGACTAGGCAATGAGCAGTTCTTC | CASSAGLGNEQFF
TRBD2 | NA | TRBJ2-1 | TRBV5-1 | TGCGCCAGCAGCGGAACTAGCGATTCCTACAATGAGCAGTTCTTC | CASSGTSDSYNEQFF
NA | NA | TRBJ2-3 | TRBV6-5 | TGTGCCAGCAGTCCCCGGAGGGGGAGCACAGATACGCAGTATTTT | CASSPRRGSTDTQYF
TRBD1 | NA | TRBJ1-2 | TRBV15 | TGTGCCACCAGCAGAGACCGCTGGGACAGGATGAACTATGGCTACACCTTC | CATSRDRWDRMNYGYTF
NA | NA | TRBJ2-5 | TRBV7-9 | TGTGCCAGCAGTCCACCGGGTCTCAGGGGGGGGACCCAGTACTTC | CASSPPGLRGGTQYF
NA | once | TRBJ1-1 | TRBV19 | TGTGCCAGTCGATCCGGACTGGGAAGGGACACTGAAGCTTTCTTT | CASRSGLGRDTEAFF
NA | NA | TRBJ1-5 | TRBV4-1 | TGCGCCAGCAGCACTACACGAGACCTCAATCAGCCCCAGCATTTT | CASSTTRDLNQPQHF
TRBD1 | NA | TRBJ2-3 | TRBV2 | TGTGCCAGCAGTCGGGAGGACAGGGGGACGCAGTATTTT | CASSREDRGTQYF
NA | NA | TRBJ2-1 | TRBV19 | TGTGCCAGTAGTTTTCTCGGGAGCTCCTACAATGAGCAGTTCTTC | CASSFLGSSYNEQFF
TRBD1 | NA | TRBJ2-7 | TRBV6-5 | TGTGCCAGCAGTTTGGACAGGGTATACGAGCAGTACTTC | CASSLDRVYEQYF
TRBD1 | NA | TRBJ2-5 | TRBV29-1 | TGCAGCGTTGCTGGGACAGGGGCTGGGGAGACCCAGTACTTC | CSVAGTGAGETQYF
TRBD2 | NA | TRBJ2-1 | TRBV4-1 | TGCGCCAGCAGCCCGAAACTAGCGGGGGGGCCCTACAATGAGCAGTTCTTC | CASSPKLAGGPYNEQFF
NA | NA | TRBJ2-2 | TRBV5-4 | TGTGCCAGCAGCGCCGCTAGAAGCACCGGGGAGCTGTTTTTT | CASSAARSTGELFF
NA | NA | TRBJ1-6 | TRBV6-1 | TGTGCCAGCAGTGATAGTTGGGGGACGGGCTCACCCCTCCACTTT | CASSDSWGTGSPLHF
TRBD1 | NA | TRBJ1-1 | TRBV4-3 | TGCGCCAGCAGCCAGGATGAATGGACAGGCCTCTTCTTT | CASSQDEWTGLFF
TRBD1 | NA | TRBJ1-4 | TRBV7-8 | TGTGCCAGCAGCTTGGGACAGGGGGATGAAAAACTGTTTTTT | CASSLGQGDEKLFF
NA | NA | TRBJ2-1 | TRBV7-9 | TGTGCCAGCAGCTCCCTAAGGGCAGGGGAGGGTTCCTACAATGAGCAGTTCTTC | CASSSLRAGEGSYNEQFF
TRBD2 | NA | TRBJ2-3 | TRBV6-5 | TGTGCCAGCAGTTACAGGGACTATCTTTGGGATACGCAGTATTTT | CASSYRDYLWDTQYF
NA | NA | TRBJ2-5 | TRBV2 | TGTGCCACACTAGTTCAAGAGACCCAGTACTTC | CATLVQETQYF
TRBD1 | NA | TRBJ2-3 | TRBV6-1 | TGTGCCGGCCGACAGGGAGCTAGCACAGATACGCAGTATTTT | CAGRQGASTDTQYF
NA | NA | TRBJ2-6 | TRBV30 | TGTGCCTGGAGCGTTGCCAGGGGTAGCTCTGGGGCCAACGTCCTGACTTTC | CAWSVARGSSGANVLTF
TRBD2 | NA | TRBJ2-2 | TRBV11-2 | TGTGCCAGCAGCTTAGGACGCGGGAGGACTCCCGGGGAGCTGTTTTTT | CASSLGRGRTPGELFF